This is a list of T cell receptor beta chains from one sample in a study of blood T cells in healthy people across ages. One entry per CDR3 protein, called by TCRdb with MiXCR from the 5' RACE reads. Of hundreds of thousands of distinct CDR3 sequences listed, approximately 48% are singletons. The sample was blood. The receptor source for this set is a man in his sixties in good health. The conserved cysteine and the conserved F or W are not part of the CDR3 here.

v_gene,CDR3aa
TRBV6-1,ATIQGSTEAF
TRBV5-1,ASSFLQGDYGYT
TRBV4-1,ASSPETGSDTQY
TRBV27,ASSFRQGTYNEQY
TRBV20-1,SAEAHPGRVNSPLH
TRBV30,AWTSGPLYNEQF
TRBV6-2/TRBV6-3,ASSSRTVSNTEAF
TRBV7-9,ASSSNRETPSYEQY
TRBV6-2/TRBV6-3,ASRSQGAAYEQY
TRBV29-1,SVESGARETQY
TRBV27,ASTEAGFRTDTQY
TRBV5-5,ASSLVRQGGYEQY
TRBV27,ASSSRSGQPGEQY
TRBV6-5,ASSFIGLGSGANVLT
TRBV5-1,ASSLSWTGQETQY
TRBV30,AWSGAMDSPLH
TRBV29-1,SARRQEIYGYT
TRBV11-3,ASSPAGDTYEQY
TRBV18,ASSPAGDNEQF
TRBV20-1,SARDRGFSEGHQPQH
TRBV5-1,ASSLRGGNNEQF
TRBV6-6,ASSYSDRSYGYT
TRBV28,ASSLRREQF
TRBV4-3,ASSQTDGTVAVYGYT
TRBV5-1,ASSLGFSQHTEAF
TRBV20-1,SAQTGTGGLGNTIY